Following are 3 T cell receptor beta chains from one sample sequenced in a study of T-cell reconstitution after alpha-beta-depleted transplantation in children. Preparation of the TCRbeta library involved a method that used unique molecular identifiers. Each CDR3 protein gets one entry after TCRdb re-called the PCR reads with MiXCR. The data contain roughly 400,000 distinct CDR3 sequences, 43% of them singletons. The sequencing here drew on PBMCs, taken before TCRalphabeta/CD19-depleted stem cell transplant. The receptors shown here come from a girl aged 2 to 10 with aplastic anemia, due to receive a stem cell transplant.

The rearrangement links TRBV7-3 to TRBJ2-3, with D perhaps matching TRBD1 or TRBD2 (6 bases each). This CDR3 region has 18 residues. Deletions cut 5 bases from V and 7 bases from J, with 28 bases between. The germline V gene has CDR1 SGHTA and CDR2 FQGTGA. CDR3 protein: CASSASGSRGVGIHTQYF. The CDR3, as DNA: TGTGCCAGCAGCGCGAGCGGGTCGAGGGGGGTTGGTATTCATACGCAGTATTTT.

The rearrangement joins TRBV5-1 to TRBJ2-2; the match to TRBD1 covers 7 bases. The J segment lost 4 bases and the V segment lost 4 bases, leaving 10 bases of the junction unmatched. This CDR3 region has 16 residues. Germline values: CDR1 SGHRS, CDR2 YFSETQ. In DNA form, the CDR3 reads TGCGCCAGCAGCGCCGCCGGGACAGACATCACCGGGGAGCTGTTTTTT. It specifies CASSAAGTDITGELFF. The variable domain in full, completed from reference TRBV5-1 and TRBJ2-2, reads KAGVTQTPRYLIKTRGQQVTLSCSPISGHRSVSWYQQTPGQGLQFLFEYFSETQRNKGNFPGRFSGRQFSNSRSEMNVSTLELGDSALYLCASSAAGTDITGELFFGEGSRLTVL.

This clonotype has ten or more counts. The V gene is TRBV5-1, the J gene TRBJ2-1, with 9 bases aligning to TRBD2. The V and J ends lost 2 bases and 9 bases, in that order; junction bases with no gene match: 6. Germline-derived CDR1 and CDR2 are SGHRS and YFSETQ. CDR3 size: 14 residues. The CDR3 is CASSFSGSLSEQFF. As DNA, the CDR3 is TGCGCCAGCAGCTTTAGCGGGAGCCTGAGTGAGCAGTTCTTC.